The T cell receptor (beta chain) described here comes from a study of Ad26.COV2.S vaccination and SARS-CoV-2 variants. The CDR3 has 15 residues. The V end was cut by 5 bases, the J end by 0 bases, with 12 bases between. Per germline, CDR1 SEHNR and CDR2 FQNEAQ (reference sequence). Study conclusions and caveats: After vaccination, substantial breadth of spike-specific CD8+ and CD4+ responses was reported. Participants given vaccine showed non-spike TCR breadth similar to that of placebo recipients.

Produced via immunoSEQ multiplex PCR; TCRdb's table is partial and in-frame only. The table includes 450,000 to 550,000 clones, 89% detected once. Treatment here: roughly 20 received Ad26.COV2.S at low or high dose, single or two shots; roughly five received placebo; per-sample allocation not given. Samples analyzed were those drawn on day 63 after the first vaccine or placebo injection. A Boston adult aged 18-55 years was the donor. An Ad26 vector was used to express Wuhan-strain SARS-CoV-2 spike as the vaccine. Regarding this clone: Its antigen is as yet unknown.

The chain links TRBV7-9 to TRBJ2-3; the D call may be TRBD1 or TRBD2 (5 bases each). The source was peripheral blood, collected in a trial of Ad26.COV2.S vaccine versus placebo. The sequence derives from a person aged 18-60 years who received the Ad26.COV2.S COVID-19 vaccine or a placebo. CDR3 nucleotides: TGTGCCAGCAGCCCAATGGGGACCAGCACAGATACGCAGTATTTT. Its translation: CASSPMGTSTDTQYF. The variable domain in full, completed from reference TRBV7-9 and TRBJ2-3, reads DTGVSQNPRHKITKRGQNVTFRCDPISEHNRLYWYRQTLGQGPEFLTYFQNEAQLEKSRLLSDRFSAERPKGSFSTLEIQRTEQGDSAMYLCASSPMGTSTDTQYFGPGTRLTVL.